The 26 T cell receptor beta chains in this list originate from one sample, sequenced in a study of T cells in narcolepsy. TCRdb keeps only in-frame clones here, not all; method: immunoSEQ multiplex PCR. The sample gives some 35,000 clones, 82% of which show up once; 2% to 3% is in the top ten. Sequenced material: CD45RA- memory CD4+ T cells from PBMCs. The receptor set was obtained from a human donor with narcolepsy.

The chain is built from TRBV9 and TRBJ2-5, with 12 bases that match TRBD2. The trim removed 3 bases at V and 1 base at J, leaving 7 bases unmatched. Germline V lookup: CDR1 SGDLS, CDR2 YYNGEE. The CDR3 sequence is 17 residues long. The CDR3 DNA reads as TGTGCCAGCAGCGGGGGGAGACTAGCGGGGGCCCAAGAGACCCAGTACTTC. Translating gives CASSGGRLAGAQETQYF.

This clone has only a few counts. The V call is TRBV27, the J call TRBJ1-1, with D uncertain. Germline loops: CDR1 MNHEY, CDR2 SMNVEV (reference sequence). Trimming took 7 bases from V and 11 from J, leaving 17 bases between them. CDR3 length equals 12 residues. The CDR3 DNA reads TGTGCCAGCAACGGCCCTTTAAATGAGGCTTTCTTT. It yields the protein CASNGPLNEAFF.

The rearrangement joins TRBV5-8 to TRBJ1-2; tentative D call: TRBD1 (6 bases). Trimming stripped 3 bases from V and 7 bases from J, with 16 bases between. The CDR3 runs to 14 residues. Germline assignment: CDR1 SGHTS and CDR2 YDEGEE. In DNA, the CDR3 is TGTGCCAGCAGCTCCCTGACAGGCCACGGTGGCTACACCTTC. As protein: CASSSLTGHGGYTF.

The chain joins TRBV18 to TRBJ2-3; D is unclear. The CDR3 contains 16 residues. The V end lost 2 bases, the J end lost 0 bases, and 12 bases lay between the germline ends. CDR1 and CDR2 from the germline V gene are KGHSH and LQKENI. This CDR3 is CASSPEMIASTDTQYF. CDR3 sequence (DNA): TGTGCCAGCTCACCAGAGATGATCGCTAGCACAGATACGCAGTATTTT.

The gene calls are TRBV7-9 and TRBJ2-5; D is uncertain. Germline CDR1 is SEHNR and CDR2 is FQNEAQ (reference sequence). The CDR3 sequence is 13 residues long. Trimming took 1 base from V and 7 from J, leaving 10 bases between them. CDR3 loop: CASSLGVEGTQYF. DNA of the CDR3: TGTGCCAGCAGCTTAGGGGTGGAAGGGACCCAGTACTTC.

The chain links TRBV11-1 to TRBJ2-7; D gene uncertain. The V gene lost 2 bases and the J gene lost 3 bases, with 11 bases spanning the gap. The CDR3 runs 14 residues. Germline CDR1 SGHAT, CDR2 FQDESV (reference sequence). This chain's CDR3 is CASSLNPGGYEQYF. The DNA of the CDR3 is TGTGCCAGCAGCTTAAACCCAGGCGGCTACGAGCAGTACTTC.

The J gene is TRBJ2-3, the V gene TRBV27; TRBD2 matches 8 bases. Germline V CDR1 and CDR2: MNHEY, SMNVEV (reference sequence). The CDR3 extends over 20 amino acids. With 3 bases clipped from V and 2 bases from J, the junction kept 19 bases outside the gene matches. CDR3 sequence (DNA): TGTGCCAGCAGTTTCCGGGGCAGTTTAGCGGGACGAGTCGTCACAGATACGCAGTATTTT. Its protein product is CASSFRGSLAGRVVTDTQYF.

The chain recombines TRBV5-1 with TRBJ1-4; tentatively, D is TRBD1 (5 bases). With 4 bases removed from V and 8 bases from J, the gap between germline ends came to 18 bases. The CDR3 sequence is 15 residues long. Germline V lookup: CDR1 SGHRS, CDR2 YFSETQ. Here the CDR3 DNA reads TGCGCCAGCAGCGGTGGGACCCAGTCTGCGGAAAAACTGTTTTTT. The encoded protein is CASSGGTQSAEKLFF.

This chain joins TRBV7-2 and TRBJ2-5, with unresolved D. CDR3 length: 16 amino acids. Trimming took 5 bases from V and 1 from J, leaving 17 bases between them. Germline lookup yields CDR1 SGHTA and CDR2 FQGNSA. The CDR3 DNA sequence: TGTGCCAGCAGCGGTATGGGGTACGGAGCCCAAGAGACCCAGTACTTC. Amino acids: CASSGMGYGAQETQYF.

The chain couples TRBV6-5 to TRBJ2-1; D is unresolved. This CDR3 comprises 11 residues. In germline, CDR1 is MNHEY, CDR2 SVGAGI. The ends were cut back, 8 bases at V and 4 bases at J, with 6 bases in the middle. CDR3 nucleotide sequence: TGTGCCAGCGAACAGTACAATGAGCAGTTCTTC. The encoded protein is CASEQYNEQFF.

The chain carries TRBV2 and TRBJ2-5, with 9 bases identical to TRBD2. This CDR3 comprises 15 residues. Unmatched junction bases numbered 13, after V lost 7 bases and J lost 7 bases. CDR1 is SNHLY and CDR2 is FYNNEI in the germline V gene. The CDR3: CASNKRLAVQGTQYF. In nucleotides, the CDR3 is TGTGCCAGCAATAAACGACTAGCGGTACAGGGGACCCAGTACTTC.

In its sample, this clone was seen once. Additional DNA sequences in this sample encode the identical CDR3. The gene calls are TRBV11-2 and TRBJ2-7; TRBD2 is a possible D gene (5 bases). The CDR3 totals 13 residues. V was clipped by 0 bases and J by 3 bases, with 6 bases between them. The germline V gene has CDR1 SGHAT and CDR2 FQNNGV. CDR3 amino acids: CASSLDRDYEQYF. In nucleotides, the CDR3 is TGTGCCAGCAGCTTAGATCGGGACTACGAGCAGTACTTC.

This chain links TRBV30 with TRBJ2-5, with D perhaps given as TRBD1 or TRBD2 (5 bases each). The DNA end is more similar to TRBJ2-7, so the J call may be wrong. CDR3 length equals 13 residues. Germline loops: CDR1 GTSNPN, CDR2 SVGIG (reference sequence). CDR3 DNA sequence: TGTGCCTGGAGTCGGGGCGACGCCTACGAGCAGTACTTC. Protein: CAWSRGDAYEQYF.

The J gene is TRBJ1-2, the V gene TRBV4-3; D might be TRBD1 (5 bases). Germline V CDR1 and CDR2: LGHNA, YSLEER. V gave up 0 bases and J gave up 8 bases, with 16 bases separating them. The CDR3 has 15 amino acids. The DNA of the CDR3 is TGCGCCAGCAGCCAAGATTGGTCGGCCGGGGGAGGCTACACCTTC. Protein sequence: CASSQDWSAGGGYTF.

The chain links TRBV11-3 to TRBJ1-1; tentative D call: TRBD1 (5 bases). The CDR3 is 14 amino acids. Deletions cut 1 base from V and 6 bases from J, with 12 bases between. Germline CDR1 is SGHNT and CDR2 is YENEEA. Written as DNA, the CDR3 is TGTGCCAGCAGCTTAGCTCTCCAGGGCGCTGAAGCTTTCTTT. This sequence encodes CASSLALQGAEAFF.

The chain has TRBV6-5 and TRBJ2-3, with unresolved D. Germline V lookup: CDR1 MNHEY, CDR2 SVGAGI. V was trimmed by 5 bases and J by 4 bases, leaving 13 bases between them. This CDR3 region has 14 residues. The CDR3: CASSRLLTADTQYF. Written as DNA, the CDR3 is TGTGCCAGCAGTCGTCTTTTGACGGCAGATACGCAGTATTTT.

The chain carries TRBV6-1 and TRBJ2-5, with no clear D. Trimming took 6 bases from V and 5 from J, leaving 7 bases between them. The CDR3 spans 11 residues. Germline V gene sequence: CDR1 MNHNS, CDR2 SASEGT. The CDR3 is CASRDLETQYF. CDR3 coding DNA: TGTGCCAGCAGGGATCTGGAGACCCAGTACTTC.

This clone has a single count. The chain carries TRBV25-1 and TRBJ1-1; D ambiguous. V was clipped by 3 bases and J by 0 bases, with 11 bases between them. From germline, CDR1 is MGHDK and CDR2 SYGVNS. This CDR3 comprises 15 residues. This chain's CDR3 is CASSDRYSLNTEAFF. The DNA for the CDR3 is TGTGCCAGCAGTGACCGCTACAGCTTGAACACTGAAGCTTTCTTT.

The V and J genes are TRBV6-1 and TRBJ2-5; no reliable D call. The CDR3 has 13 residues. The germline gives CDR1 MNHNS, CDR2 SASEGT. V was shortened by 5 bases and J by 3 bases, with 10 bases between the two germline ends. The CDR3 region is CASSLYEEETQYF. The CDR3 DNA reads as TGTGCCAGCAGTCTCTATGAGGAAGAGACCCAGTACTTC.

The chain combines TRBV5-6 with TRBJ2-5; TRBD2 is a possible D gene (6 bases). Trimming cost V 1 base and J 1 base, with 11 bases left between them. CDR1 SGHDT and CDR2 YYEEEE come from the germline V gene. The CDR3 totals 15 residues. The chain's CDR3 is CASSLPGTAQETQYF. The CDR3 DNA reads as TGTGCCAGCAGCTTGCCCGGGACTGCCCAAGAGACCCAGTACTTC. Variable domain in full (rest from reference TRBV5-6 and TRBJ2-5): DAGVTQSPTHLIKTRGQQVTLRCSPKSGHDTVSWYQQALGQGPQFIFQYYEEEERQRGNFPDRFSGHQFPNYSSELNVNALLLGDSALYLCASSLPGTAQETQYFGPGTRLLVL.

V usage is TRBV5-1 and J usage is TRBJ2-3; a weak D match, TRBD2 (6 bases). This CDR3 region has 16 residues. Germline CDR1 is SGHRS and CDR2 is YFSETQ. Between the trimmed V and J ends, which lost 0 bases and 3 bases, there was a span of 14 bases. The CDR3: CASSLAVLGGTDTQYF. CDR3 coding DNA: TGCGCCAGCAGCTTGGCCGTTCTCGGGGGAACAGATACGCAGTATTTT.

The V call is TRBV2, the J call TRBJ2-3; D is unclear. V lost 4 bases and J 0 bases, leaving 5 bases between the germline ends. CDR1 and CDR2 from the germline V gene are SNHLY and FYNNEI. The CDR3 runs 13 residues. This CDR3 is CASSAESTDTQYF. CDR3 in DNA: TGTGCCAGCAGTGCTGAAAGCACAGATACGCAGTATTTT.

The J gene is TRBJ2-3, the V gene TRBV9, with 7 bases identical to TRBD2. The CDR3 spans 15 residues. Germline V gene lookup returns CDR1 SGDLS and CDR2 YYNGEE. V was clipped by 1 base and J by 1 base; unmatched bases: 3. The CDR3 DNA follows: TGTGCCAGCAGCGTAAGTGGACTAGGCACAGATACGCAGTATTTT. Its translation is CASSVSGLGTDTQYF.

CDR3 residues: CASPQRDGNYGYTF. The DNA for the CDR3 is TGTGCCAGCCCCCAGAGGGACGGTAACTATGGCTACACCTTC. V gene TRBV21-1 combines with J gene TRBJ1-2. TRBV21-1 is a documented pseudogene. The CDR3 consists of 14 residues.

V usage is TRBV19 and J usage is TRBJ2-3, with TRBD2 identical over 7 bases. Germline lookup yields CDR1 LNHDA and CDR2 SQIVND (reference sequence). J was trimmed by 0 bases and V by 11 bases; bases with no gene match: 5. The CDR3 is 13 residues long. The CDR3 reads CAGGEGSTDTQYF. In DNA form, the CDR3 reads TGTGCCGGCGGGGAGGGGAGCACAGATACGCAGTATTTT.

The chain joins TRBV12-2 to TRBJ2-7. TRBV12-2 is labeled a pseudogene. The CDR3 has 17 amino acids. The DNA of the CDR3 is TGTGCAAGTCGCAGAACCAGTGAGTTCCTGTGTCCCTACGAGCAGTACTTC. Translating gives CASRRTSEFLCPYEQYF.